The source of this T cell receptor beta chain is a study of cytomegalovirus exposure and HLA in healthy donors. Overall study findings and caveats: Reports state that TCR beta sequences accurately predicted most subjects' HLA-A and HLA-B alleles. Sequencing likely produced, as an artifact, a cluster of highly shared sequence variants. In a later analysis, an Asian-associated ancestry cluster reportedly showed fewer N-insertions than the approximately 700-donor mean. Later analysis suggested most CMV-associated TCR beta chains were HLA-restricted.

V gave up 4 bases and J gave up 6 bases; unmatched junction bases: 8. Germline V gene lookup returns CDR1 MNHNS and CDR2 SASEGT. CDR3 length: 15 amino acids. The PCR was carried out with 60 Vbeta primers and 13 Jbeta primers. Measured with immunoSEQ multiplex PCR; TCRdb has only the in-frame clones, and not every one. The sample yields about 160,000 clones, 82% seen once. This clone was recorded only once. Antigen: not known. Sequences were obtained from PBMCs. This TCR was sampled from a girl aged 10 to 17 in good health and CMV-seropositive. The J gene is TRBJ2-1, the V gene TRBV6-1; 8 bases are shared with TRBD2. This chain's CDR3 is CASSVEGTSANEQFF. CDR3 bases: TGTGCCAGCAGTGTCGAAGGGACTAGTGCCAATGAGCAGTTCTTC.